A single sample is the source of the 6 T cell receptor beta chains below, sequenced in a study of T cell responses to AZD1222 COVID-19 vaccine (dated by TCRdb to the early 2020s). Receptor libraries were prepared by the immunoSEQ multiplex PCR assay. As stored in TCRdb, this immuneACCESS dataset retains in-frame rearrangements with V and J assigned. A fraction of the clones does not appear; measured against another copy, unresolved V genes explain less than half of the discrepancy, and the remainder lacks a known reason. The sample yields fewer than 45,000 clones; approximately 88% were counted once. The ten largest account for about 7% of the sample. Reading the label with the study, this specimen's time point is: baseline before first vaccination. The sequencing used peripheral blood, collected on day 0 of AZD1222 vaccination. These TCRs come from an adult in good health.

The J gene is TRBJ2-7, the V gene TRBV7-9; 10 bases match TRBD2. V lost 5 bases and J lost 3; bases outside the gene matches: 7. The CDR3 contains 15 residues. Looked up from germline, CDR1 is SEHNR and CDR2 is FQNEAQ (reference sequence). CDR3 loop: CASSQVGLAVYEQYF. In nucleotides, the CDR3 is TGTGCCAGCAGCCAAGTTGGACTAGCGGTCTACGAGCAGTACTTC. Filled out from reference TRBV7-9 and TRBJ2-7, the complete variable domain reads DTGVSQNPRHKITKRGQNVTFRCDPISEHNRLYWYRQTLGQGPEFLTYFQNEAQLEKSRLLSDRFSAERPKGSFSTLEIQRTEQGDSAMYLCASSQVGLAVYEQYFGPGTRLTVT.

CDR3 bases: TGTGCCAGCAGTCAAGGACAGCAAGAGACCCAGTACTTC. It yields the protein CASSQGQQETQYF. This chain joins TRBV11-2 and TRBJ2-5, with D maybe TRBD1 (6 bases). This CDR3 region has 13 residues. The V gene's germline CDR1 is SGHAT and CDR2 FQNNGV. The germline V and J ends were trimmed by 6 bases and 2 bases, with 10 bases remaining between them.

The V and J genes are TRBV2 and TRBJ1-2; maybe TRBD1 (5 bases). The germline CDR1 and CDR2 sequences are SNHLY and FYNNEI. V was shortened by 0 bases and J by 4 bases, with 12 bases between the two germline ends. The CDR3 runs to 15 residues. In DNA, the CDR3 is TGTGCCAGCAGTGAAGCAAGGGGACGGGGCTATGGCTACACCTTC. Its translation: CASSEARGRGYGYTF.

This clone was seen only once. The J gene is TRBJ2-1, the V gene TRBV19, with 11 bases lining up with TRBD2. Per germline, CDR1 LNHDA and CDR2 SQIVND (reference sequence). The CDR3 is 15 amino acids. V shed 5 bases and J 2 bases; nucleotides not matched to a gene: 2. The CDR3 DNA is TGTGCCAGTAGTTCTAGCGGGGGGACCTACAATGAGCAGTTCTTC. Translation gives CASSSSGGTYNEQFF.

CDR3 sequence (DNA): TGTGCCAGCAGCTGGGGACAGGCGAACACTGAAGCTTTCTTT. Translation: CASSWGQANTEAFF. This chain joins TRBV5-5 and TRBJ1-1, with TRBD1 identical over 8 bases. CDR3 length: 14 amino acids. CDR1 and CDR2 (germline): SGHKS, YYEKEE (reference sequence). V lost 3 bases to trimming and J lost 1 base; unmatched junction nucleotides: 2.

The chain carries TRBV19 and TRBJ2-1; TRBD1 matches 8 bases. V dropped 6 bases and J dropped 0; count of bases not matched to a gene: 7. CDR3 length: 16 amino acids. Germline values: CDR1 LNHDA, CDR2 SQIVND (reference sequence). CDR3 DNA: TGTGCCAGTAGAGGGACAGGCCTAAGCTCCTACAATGAGCAGTTCTTC. Translating it yields CASRGTGLSSYNEQFF. Full variable domain (outside the CDR3, taken from reference TRBV19 and TRBJ2-1): DGGITQSPKYLFRKEGQNVTLSCEQNLNHDAMYWYRQDPGQGLRLIYYSQIVNDFQKGDIAEGYSVSREKKESFPLTVTSAQKNPTAFYLCASRGTGLSSYNEQFFGPGTRLTVL.